The present entry profiles one T cell receptor (beta chain) with its context. Its cognate antigen is unknown. This entry comes from a study of prognosis after radiotherapy for stage I lung cancer. For the study at large: Radiotherapy: SBRT, 3 to 5 fractions, biologically effective dose at least 100 Gy.

Genomic DNA yielded TCR beta CDR3, amplified by two-round multiplex PCR. During first-round PCR, primers specific to each TRBV and TRBJ gene were used. Universal primers were what the second PCR round used. A single record per CDR3 protein comes from TCRdb applying MiXCR to the multiplex PCR reads. This table has about 16,000 distinct CDR3 sequences, about 43% appearing once. The germline V gene encodes CDR1 SGHAT and CDR2 FQNNGV. V was pared by 5 bases and J by 1 base, with 12 bases between. CDR3 length equals 14 residues. Study-wide findings and caveats: Before stereotactic body radiation therapy the median unique TCR clone count was fewer than 11,000, and afterwards it fell to around 6,600. Patients with and without metastases reportedly differed in TRBV and TRBJ gene usage frequencies.

The chain uses TRBV11-2 and TRBJ2-7; possibly TRBD1 for D (6 bases). The sequence was obtained from a donor over 45 with non-small cell lung cancer. The material was PBMCs, obtained before or after stereotactic body radiation therapy (not recorded which). CDR3 region: CASSQDSLSYEQYF. CDR3 DNA sequence: TGTGCCAGCAGCCAGGACAGCCTGTCCTACGAGCAGTACTTC. The whole variable domain, filled in from reference TRBV11-2 and TRBJ2-7, reads EAGVAQSPRYKIIEKRQSVAFWCNPISGHATLYWYQQILGQGPKLLIQFQNNGVVDDSQLPKDRFSAERLKGVDSTLKIQPAKLEDSAVYLCASSQDSLSYEQYFGPGTRLTVT.